The rows below give T cell receptor beta chains drawn from one sample of a study of chemoradiotherapy in HPV16-positive cancers. The protocol was immunoSEQ multiplex PCR, while the TCRdb copy is restricted to in-frame clones and leaves out a portion. The profile shows about 5,900 clones, 73% of them singletons. The material was obtained from a patient who underwent chemoradiotherapy. The receptors were gathered from a human donor with HPV-associated anogenital cancer. The CDR3 runs from the conserved cysteine through the conserved F or W. The D gene is left open where the match is weak. Some rows mark clone size as missing; the rest say once, few, many or name a class of expanded clone.

CDR3nt: TGTGCCAGCAGCGGTAATGGGGGGGGGTTTAATGAGCAGTTCTTC; CDR3aa: CASSGNGGGFNEQFF; v_gene: TRBV9; d_gene: TRBD2; abundance: .; j_gene: TRBJ2-1
CDR3nt: TGCGCCAGCAGCCCTGGACCGCTAGATACGCAGTATTTT; CDR3aa: CASSPGPLDTQYF; v_gene: TRBV5-1; d_gene: .; abundance: few; j_gene: TRBJ2-3
CDR3nt: TGTGCCAGTTGCAGGGACCCGAACACTGGAAACACCATATATTTT; CDR3aa: CASCRDPNTGNTIYF; v_gene: TRBV2; d_gene: .; abundance: few; j_gene: TRBJ1-3
CDR3nt: TGTGCCAGCAGTGAATACAGGTCCTTTTATGGCTACACCTTC; CDR3aa: CASSEYRSFYGYTF; v_gene: TRBV6-1; d_gene: .; abundance: .; j_gene: TRBJ1-2
CDR3nt: TGTGCCAGCAGCTTAGGGACACCTCCCTATGGCTACACCTTC; CDR3aa: CASSLGTPPYGYTF; v_gene: TRBV7-9; d_gene: .; abundance: .; j_gene: TRBJ1-2
CDR3nt: TGTGCCAGCAGTTCATCCGGGACAGGCAAACTTTACGAGCAGTACTTC; CDR3aa: CASSSSGTGKLYEQYF; v_gene: TRBV28; d_gene: TRBD1; abundance: .; j_gene: TRBJ2-7
CDR3nt: TGTGCCAGCAGACGCCATAGGACCGATGGCTACACCTTC; CDR3aa: CASRRHRTDGYTF; v_gene: TRBV6-5; d_gene: .; abundance: .; j_gene: TRBJ1-2
CDR3nt: TGTGCCAGTAGTATGGGACAGGGGGTGCCGAGGGACGGCTACACCTTC; CDR3aa: CASSMGQGVPRDGYTF; v_gene: TRBV19; d_gene: TRBD1; abundance: few; j_gene: TRBJ1-2
CDR3nt: TGTGCCAGCAGTCCCCTATCCAGGAAGCTTAACTATGGCTACACCTTC; CDR3aa: CASSPLSRKLNYGYTF; v_gene: TRBV27; d_gene: .; abundance: .; j_gene: TRBJ1-2
CDR3nt: TGTGCCAGCAGTTTGCCGCTTACAGGGACCAACACAGATACGCAGTATTTT; CDR3aa: CASSLPLTGTNTDTQYF; v_gene: TRBV28; d_gene: .; abundance: .; j_gene: TRBJ2-3
CDR3nt: TGTGCCAGCAGCCCAAGAGGGCCCTACAATGAGCAGTTCTTC; CDR3aa: CASSPRGPYNEQFF; v_gene: TRBV7-9; d_gene: .; abundance: once; j_gene: TRBJ2-1
CDR3nt: TGTGCCAGCAGCTTAACGGGGACGAACACTGAAGCTTTCTTT; CDR3aa: CASSLTGTNTEAFF; v_gene: TRBV7-3; d_gene: .; abundance: once; j_gene: TRBJ1-1
CDR3nt: TGTGCCAGCAGACGAGCGGGGGGGCCCTTTGAGACCCAGTACTTC; CDR3aa: CASRRAGGPFETQYF; v_gene: TRBV14; d_gene: TRBD2; abundance: .; j_gene: TRBJ2-5
CDR3nt: TGTGCCAGCAGCCCTGAACCACCGGGACAGGGGAATGAGCAGTTCTTC; CDR3aa: CASSPEPPGQGNEQFF; v_gene: TRBV7-3; d_gene: TRBD1; abundance: once; j_gene: TRBJ2-1
CDR3nt: TGTGCCAGCAGTTACCTCAGGGGGAGAGGATACGAGCAGTACTTC; CDR3aa: CASSYLRGRGYEQYF; v_gene: TRBV6-5; d_gene: TRBD1; abundance: few; j_gene: TRBJ2-7
CDR3nt: TGTGCCAGCAGCTTAGGGTTTCCGGGTTTGTTTGACAGGAACACTGAAGCTTTCTTT; CDR3aa: CASSLGFPGLFDRNTEAFF; v_gene: TRBV11-2; d_gene: .; abundance: .; j_gene: TRBJ1-1
CDR3nt: TGCGCCAGCAGCCAAGCCGTCCAGGGAGGAGAGCAGTTCTTC; CDR3aa: CASSQAVQGGEQFF; v_gene: TRBV4-3; d_gene: .; abundance: few; j_gene: TRBJ2-1
CDR3nt: TGTGCCAGCAGCTTAACGGACAATGAGCAGTTCTTC; CDR3aa: CASSLTDNEQFF; v_gene: TRBV11-2; d_gene: .; abundance: .; j_gene: TRBJ2-1
CDR3nt: TGTGCCAGTAGGAGGGAGGGGGTGCCCTACGAGCAGTACTTC; CDR3aa: CASRREGVPYEQYF; v_gene: TRBV19; d_gene: .; abundance: .; j_gene: TRBJ2-7
CDR3nt: TGTGCCAGTAGTCGGGGTGCAACTAATGAAAAACTGTTTTTT; CDR3aa: CASSRGATNEKLFF; v_gene: TRBV19; d_gene: .; abundance: few; j_gene: TRBJ1-4
CDR3nt: TGTGCCAGCAGCCTTGTTGCCTCAGGGGGATACTATGGCTACACCTTC; CDR3aa: CASSLVASGGYYGYTF; v_gene: TRBV7-2; d_gene: TRBD1; abundance: .; j_gene: TRBJ1-2
CDR3nt: TGTGCCAGCAGCCTACTAGCGGGGGCCGATCCAATCACCGGGGAGCTGTTTTTT; CDR3aa: CASSLLAGADPITGELFF; v_gene: TRBV7-6; d_gene: TRBD2; abundance: .; j_gene: TRBJ2-2
CDR3nt: TGTGCCAGCAAAACGGGACTAGTCGCCTACGAGCAGTACTTC; CDR3aa: CASKTGLVAYEQYF; v_gene: TRBV2; d_gene: TRBD2; abundance: few; j_gene: TRBJ2-7
CDR3nt: TGTGCCAGCAGCCCCGGGAACACTGAAGCTTTCTTT; CDR3aa: CASSPGNTEAFF; v_gene: TRBV28; d_gene: .; abundance: .; j_gene: TRBJ1-1